This TCR beta chain was recorded in a study of T-cell reconstitution after alpha-beta-depleted transplantation in children (TCRdb year 2016). Regarding the research as a whole: T-cell immune reconstitution after TCRalphabeta/CD19-depleted allogeneic hematopoietic cell transplantation in children was quantitatively tracked in the study by means of TCR repertoire profiling.

Results the study describes overall, beyond this receptor: The frequencies of hyperexpanded clones fell over the following months, and after one year, T-cell counts and TCRbeta diversity were mostly attributed to newly produced T cells. The apparently early recovery of alphabetaT-cell counts about two months after transplant reportedly depended on only several hundred rapidly expanded clones that came from non-depleted graft cells. The high TCRbeta diversity at day 60 in some patients was ascribed to recipient T cells and intrathymic progenitors that had survived conditioning.

The library was built by means of PCR. For sequencing, an Illumina HiSeq 2500 was employed. To normalize quantification of the TCRbeta repertoire, the TCR libraries were built with molecular barcoding that relied on unique molecular identifiers. Clones were called with MiXCR by TCRdb after fastp trimmed the public reads at Q25, and only in-frame beta chains were retained. Every entry covers one CDR3 protein and lists the most common genes and DNA from its rows. The sample data list 250,000 to 300,000 distinct CDR3 sequences, and roughly 11% of these were observed just once. Roughly a quarter of the sample lies in the top ten. For this chain, trimming is 5 bases at the V end and 8 bases at the J end, and the number of junction bases without a gene match is 8. Including the terminal cysteine and phenylalanine, the CDR3 comprises 14 residues. The CDR3 DNA has 42 bases and is translated from base 1. CDR1 SGHVS and CDR2 FNYEAQ are derived from the germline V gene.

The sample's treatment or condition label, in plain terms: allogeneic hematopoietic cell transplantation with graft depleted of TCRalphabeta T cells and CD19 B cells. The transplant recipients were children given TCRalphabeta/CD19-depleted allogeneic hematopoietic cell grafts. This clonotype was counted many times. Its antigen remains unidentified. Base qualities were left out, and no much larger clone turns up one base away. The chain is encoded by TRBV7-6 joined to TRBJ2-2, with 7 bases matching TRBD1. Here the sequenced sample was peripheral blood, taken 180 days after TCRalphabeta/CD19-depleted stem cell transplant. The TCR comes from a male patient aged 2-10 years who had a stem cell transplant for chronic granulomatous disease, so the T cells may come from the graft donor. This receptor has the CDR3 CASSGDRALGELFF. The DNA sequence is given as TGTGCCAGCAGCGGTGACAGGGCGCTGGGGGAGCTGTTTTTT.